This T cell receptor beta chain was observed in a study of T cell responses to AZD1222 COVID-19 vaccine. The study's findings and limits: Recipients of two AZD1222 doses showed rising Spike-specific TCR breadth and depth.

CDR3 size: 16 residues. The V gene's germline CDR1 is MNHEY and CDR2 SVGAGI. The junction had 9 bases not matched to a gene; V was cut back by 3 bases and J by 9 bases. Profiled with immunoSEQ multiplex PCR; TCRdb holds only in-frame clones, not every one. Among 100,000 to 130,000 clones listed, approximately 89% were seen once. A remark on this clone: What it recognizes is unknown.

This clonotype originated in an adult in good health. Sample: peripheral blood, taken on day 0 of MenACWY control vaccination. The chain has TRBV6-5 and TRBJ1-6; 9 positions match TRBD1. CDR3 sequence reads: CASSYGGQGLGSPLHF. CDR3 DNA sequence: TGTGCCAGCAGTTATGGGGGACAGGGCTTGGGTTCACCCCTCCACTTT.